The present entry profiles one T cell receptor beta chain with its context. Its antigen is currently not known. Qualities for individual bases were not recorded, and no much larger clone is one base off. The sample originates from a study of blood T cell repertoires in COVID-19 (dated by TCRdb to 2018 to 2021). At the level of the whole study: Samples from collaborators originated in the United States, Italy and Spain and spanned both the acute and convalescent phases of COVID-19. The prospective study material was composed of cDNA or gDNA derived from T cells, B-cell-depleted T cells, or PBMCs. The dataset comprised deeply sampled blood TCRbeta repertoires from subjects exposed to, actively infected with, or recovered from COVID-19. The repertoires were released in a freely available public database intended as a resource for research on the immune response to SARS-CoV-2. Samples came from the ongoing ImmuneRACE study (first 160 participants) plus 1,254 subjects from 6 global collaborators. Sample metadata almost always included a de-identified subject ID, COVID-19 status, age in years and sex. HLA class I and class II types, where available, came from metadata supplied by the sample provider rather than from assay-based typing.

Collaborating institutions collected whole blood in K2EDTA tubes following their own protocols. Collaborator samples were shipped for TCRbeta analysis as frozen whole blood, isolated PBMCs, or DNA extracted from either sample type. TCRbeta CDR3 regions were amplified from genomic DNA by means of the immunoSEQ Assay, a bias-controlled multiplex PCR. On the authors' methods: The number of nucleated cells in each sample was estimated by amplification of reference gene primers within the assay. To quantify the absolute abundance of each unique TCRbeta CDR3 rearrangement, sequence reads were collapsed and filtered. For each sample, productive Simpson clonality was calculated by taking the square root of Simpson's diversity index across productive rearrangements. TCRdb re-hosts the immuneACCESS table, in-frame sequences only. Its copies lack some clones; in the studies checked, an unresolved V gene accounts for under half of them, and the cause for the rest is not known. V and J calls and clone size are as listed in that table; D and trimming were resolved from the DNA. Counted in this sample were about 210,000 clones; 88% of them appeared once. The ten largest account for about 1.8% of the sample.

V loses 0 bases of germline sequence and J loses 2 bases, and the interval between the two ends is 15 bases. From the cysteine up to the phenylalanine, the CDR3 has a length of 17 residues. The kept DNA is CDR3 alone, 51 bases in frame from the first base. From a lookup of the germline V gene, CDR1 and CDR2 are SGHDT and YYEEEE. On the study overall, not on this receptor specifically: The quantity of clinical and demographic metadata differed by source and by participant and was supplied without curation.

This receptor was obtained from a man aged 65 to 79 with acute or convalescent COVID-19. The sample was peripheral blood. The V and J genes are TRBV5-6 and TRBJ1-5, and possibly TRBD1, on 6 matching bases. The DNA sequence reads TGTGCCAGCAGCTTGGGGGCGGGGGGCTATCGCAATCAGCCCCAGCATTTT. It translates to CASSLGAGGYRNQPQHF. The full variable domain, with segments outside the CDR3 supplied by the reference TRBV5-6 and TRBJ1-5 proteins, appears as DAGVTQSPTHLIKTRGQQVTLRCSPKSGHDTVSWYQQALGQGPQFIFQYYEEEERQRGNFPDRFSGHQFPNYSSELNVNALLLGDSALYLCASSLGAGGYRNQPQHFGDGTRLSIL.